These 21 T cell receptor beta chains were sequenced from one sample in a study of T cell responses to AZD1222 COVID-19 vaccine. TCRdb's copy holds only in-frame clones and misses some; the assay was immunoSEQ multiplex PCR. The table lists roughly 70,000 clones, more than 65% of them singletons. Sample: peripheral blood, taken on day 0 of MenACWY control vaccination. The source of these receptors is an adult in good health.

This rearrangement joins TRBV28 to TRBJ1-1, with D perhaps matching TRBD1 (5 bases). Germline V gives CDR1 MDHEN, CDR2 SYDVKM. This CDR3 is built from 14 residues. The V end lost 6 bases, the J end lost 4 bases, and 15 bases lay between the germline ends. CDR3 DNA sequence: TGTGCCAGCAGCTCGTTAGGGGAGGGCACTGAAGCTTTCTTT. The encoded protein is CASSSLGEGTEAFF.

This chain connects TRBV10-3 to TRBJ2-3; 9 bases fit TRBD2. This CDR3 is 15 amino acids long. V dropped 4 bases and J dropped 2; count of bases not matched to a gene: 4. Per germline, CDR1 ENHRY and CDR2 SYGVKD. CDR3 region: CAISALAGATDTQYF. The CDR3 DNA reads as TGTGCCATCAGTGCCTTAGCGGGGGCCACAGATACGCAGTATTTT.

The genes are TRBV5-1 and TRBJ1-6, with D possibly TRBD1 on 6 matching bases. Trimming took 4 bases from V and 7 from J, leaving 12 bases between them. The CDR3 runs 14 residues. Germline values: CDR1 SGHRS, CDR2 YFSETQ. The CDR3 region is CASSAGERNSPLHF. CDR3 DNA sequence: TGCGCCAGCAGCGCAGGGGAACGGAATTCACCCCTCCACTTT.

The chain recombines TRBV2 with TRBJ1-5, with D tentatively TRBD1 (5 bases). There are 17 residues in the CDR3. V gave up 5 bases and J gave up 0 bases, with 17 bases separating them. Germline-derived CDR1 and CDR2 are SNHLY and FYNNEI. CDR3 in amino acids: CASSQFRDLYSNQPQHF. CDR3 DNA sequence: TGTGCCAGCAGTCAGTTCCGGGACCTTTATAGCAATCAGCCCCAGCATTTT. The full variable domain, with the rest looked up from reference TRBV2 and TRBJ1-5, is EPEVTQTPSHQVTQMGQEVILRCVPISNHLYFYWYRQILGQKVEFLVSFYNNEISEKSEIFDDQFSVERPDGSNFTLKIRSTKLEDSAMYFCASSQFRDLYSNQPQHFGDGTRLSIL.

The chain combines TRBV30 with TRBJ1-1, with a weak D call TRBD1 (6 bases). CDR1 and CDR2 (germline): GTSNPN, SVGIG (reference sequence). The CDR3 extends over 14 amino acids. The V and J ends lost 3 bases and 0 bases respectively, with 11 bases between them. The CDR3 protein is CAWSKGEMNTEAFF. In DNA, the CDR3 is TGTGCCTGGAGCAAGGGGGAGATGAACACTGAAGCTTTCTTT.

The rearrangement links TRBV3-1 (or the pseudogene TRBV3-2) to TRBJ2-2; D is undetermined. This CDR3 contains 14 residues. CDR1 and CDR2 (germline): LGHDT, YNNKEL (reference sequence). Trimming took 6 bases from V and 3 from J, leaving 11 bases between them. The CDR3 is CASRVSRDTGELFF. Here the CDR3 DNA reads TGTGCCAGCAGAGTCAGTAGGGACACCGGGGAGCTGTTTTTT.

This clone was picked up one time. The rearrangement links TRBV7-3 to TRBJ2-1, with 8 bases lining up with TRBD2. The V gene end was trimmed by 4 bases and the J gene end by 5 bases; junction bases not matched to a gene: 10. The germline gives CDR1 SGHTA, CDR2 FQGTGA. CDR3 size: 16 residues. The CDR3 DNA reads as TGTGCCAGCAGCTCGTTAGCGGGGATGTCCCACAATGAGCAGTTCTTC. Encoded protein: CASSSLAGMSHNEQFF. Drawing the rest from reference TRBV7-3 and TRBJ2-1, the complete variable domain is GAGVSQTPSNKVTEKGKYVELRCDPISGHTALYWYRQSLGQGPEFLIYFQGTGAADDSGLPNDRFFAVRPEGSVSTLKIQRTERGDSAVYLCASSSLAGMSHNEQFFGPGTRLTVL.

J is TRBJ2-3 and V is TRBV11-2; 11 bases map to TRBD1. The CDR3 runs to 18 residues. Per the germline V gene, CDR1 is SGHAT and CDR2 is FQNNGV. V shed 5 bases and J 6 bases; nucleotides not matched to a gene: 16. The CDR3 nucleotides are TGTGCCAGCAGCCAAAGGACAGGGGGCGCGCCTCGCGTGGATACGCAGTATTTT. Translation gives CASSQRTGGAPRVDTQYF.

The chain uses TRBV28 and TRBJ2-1, with D possibly being TRBD1 or TRBD2 (6 bases each). V lost 7 bases and J 6 bases, leaving 19 bases between the germline ends. Germline V gives CDR1 MDHEN, CDR2 SYDVKM. The CDR3 contains 15 residues. In DNA form, the CDR3 reads TGTGCCAGCACCATAGGGGGGAGTCAAGGCAATGAGCAGTTCTTC. As protein: CASTIGGSQGNEQFF.

DNA for the CDR3: TGTGCCAGCAGTCCTAGTCGGGACACTGAAGCTTTCTTT. Translating it yields CASSPSRDTEAFF. The rearrangement uses TRBV6-5 and TRBJ1-1, with D unclear. CDR1 and CDR2 (germline): MNHEY, SVGAGI. The CDR3 is 13 residues long. Trimming took 5 bases from V and 3 from J, leaving 10 bases between them.

The chain has TRBV6-2 or TRBV6-3 and TRBJ1-1; unclear D gene. Germline CDR1 reads MNHEY; CDR2 reads SVGEGT. The CDR3 loop spans 16 amino acids. V was shortened by 0 bases and J by 0 bases, with 11 bases between the two germline ends. The CDR3, as DNA: TGTGCCAGCAGTTACTCGAGAAGTATGTTGAACACTGAAGCTTTCTTT. Amino acid sequence: CASSYSRSMLNTEAFF.

The rearrangement uses TRBV18 and TRBJ2-6; TRBD1 is a possible D gene (6 bases). V lost 3 bases and J lost 1, with 7 bases in between. The length of the CDR3 is 15 residues. From germline, CDR1 is KGHSH and CDR2 LQKENI. The CDR3 nucleotides are TGTGCCAGCTCACCCACAGGGTCTGGGGCCAACGTCCTGACTTTC. Its protein product is CASSPTGSGANVLTF.

The chain is built from TRBV6-2 or TRBV6-3 and TRBJ2-2; D is ambiguous. This CDR3 region has 16 residues. V was clipped by 0 bases and J by 6 bases, with 14 bases between them. Germline V gene data show CDR1 as MNHEY and CDR2 as SVGEGT. DNA of the CDR3: TGTGCCAGCAGTTACTCACCGGAGCACGGTTCCGGGGAGCTGTTTTTT. Amino acid sequence: CASSYSPEHGSGELFF.

The gene calls are TRBV13 and TRBJ1-1; a weak D match, TRBD1 (6 bases). The length of the CDR3 is 14 residues. V gave up 4 bases and J gave up 4 bases, with 13 bases separating them. The V gene's germline CDR1 is PRHDT and CDR2 FYEKMQ (reference sequence). Here the CDR3 DNA reads TGTGCCAGCAGCTCAGGGGTTGCGGGCACTGAAGCTTTCTTT. This codes for CASSSGVAGTEAFF.

The rearrangement joins TRBV28 to TRBJ2-5, with TRBD2 matching over 7 bases. The CDR3 contains 15 residues. Trimming took 6 bases from V and 3 from J; bases not matched to a gene: 10. Germline V lookup: CDR1 MDHEN, CDR2 SYDVKM. The CDR3 bases are TGTGCCAGCAGCCAACTAGCGACTACCAAAGAGACCCAGTACTTC. Its translation: CASSQLATTKETQYF.

The chain is built from TRBV18 and TRBJ1-1; D ambiguous. CDR1 is KGHSH, CDR2 LQKENI, per germline. V lost 3 bases and J lost 2, with 10 bases in between. The CDR3 loop spans 14 amino acids. DNA for the CDR3: TGTGCCAGCTCACCTGACCGAGGTAACACTGAAGCTTTCTTT. Encoded protein: CASSPDRGNTEAFF.

In DNA, the CDR3 is TGTGCCACCAGCAGCTTCCGGGACAGGCAGATTCAGCCCCAGCATTTT. It is translated as CATSSFRDRQIQPQHF. The chain couples TRBV15 to TRBJ1-5; TRBD1 matches 8 bases. Per the germline V gene, CDR1 is LNHNV and CDR2 is YYDKDF (reference sequence). This CDR3 is built from 16 residues. V gave up 3 bases and J gave up 6 bases; unmatched junction bases: 10.

The rearrangement uses TRBV29-1 and TRBJ2-5, with a possible D match to TRBD1 (6 bases). This CDR3 has 13 residues. Trimming cost V 2 bases and J 5 bases, with 12 bases left between them. Germline CDR1 reads SQVTM; CDR2 reads ANQGSEA. CDR3 nucleotide sequence: TGCAGCGTTGAATCAGGGGCTGGCGAGACCCAGTACTTC. It encodes CSVESGAGETQYF.

J is TRBJ2-1 and V is TRBV11-3; 9 bases are a match to TRBD1. Germline V gene lookup returns CDR1 SGHNT and CDR2 YENEEA. This CDR3 has 13 residues. Germline trimming cut 4 bases from V and 8 bases from J; bases unmatched to any gene: 3. The CDR3 here is CASSSGDRDEQFF. CDR3 bases: TGTGCCAGCAGCTCAGGGGACAGGGATGAGCAGTTCTTC.

The V call is TRBV20-1, the J call TRBJ2-1; D perhaps matches TRBD2 (5 bases). Germline V gene lookup returns CDR1 DFQATT and CDR2 SNEGSKA (reference sequence). The V gene lost 3 bases and the J gene lost 8 bases, with 17 bases spanning the gap. There are 14 residues in the CDR3. As DNA, the CDR3 is TGCAGTGCTAGTCCCGGGATCAGGTCCGATGAGCAGTTCTTC. Its protein is CSASPGIRSDEQFF.

This clone has at least ten counts. The rearrangement joins TRBV9 to TRBJ1-1, with 10 bases matching TRBD1. Germline CDR1 reads SGDLS; CDR2 reads YYNGEE. The CDR3 has 15 amino acids. The V gene end was trimmed by 0 bases and the J gene end by 4 bases; junction bases not matched to a gene: 3. The CDR3 sequence is CASSVGWTGGTEAFF. Here the CDR3 DNA reads TGTGCCAGCAGCGTAGGATGGACAGGGGGCACTGAAGCTTTCTTT.